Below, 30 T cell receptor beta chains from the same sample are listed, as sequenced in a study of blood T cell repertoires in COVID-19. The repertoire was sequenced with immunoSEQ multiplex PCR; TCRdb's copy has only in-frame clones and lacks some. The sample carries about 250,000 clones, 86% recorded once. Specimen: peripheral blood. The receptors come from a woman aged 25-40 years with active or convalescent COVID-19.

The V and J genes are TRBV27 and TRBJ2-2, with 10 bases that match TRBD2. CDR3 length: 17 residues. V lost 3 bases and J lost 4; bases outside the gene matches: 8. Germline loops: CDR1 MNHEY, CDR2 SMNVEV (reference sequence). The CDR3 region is CASSFSGGIFGTGELFF. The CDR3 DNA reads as TGTGCCAGCAGTTTTAGCGGGGGGATTTTTGGCACCGGGGAGCTGTTTTTT.

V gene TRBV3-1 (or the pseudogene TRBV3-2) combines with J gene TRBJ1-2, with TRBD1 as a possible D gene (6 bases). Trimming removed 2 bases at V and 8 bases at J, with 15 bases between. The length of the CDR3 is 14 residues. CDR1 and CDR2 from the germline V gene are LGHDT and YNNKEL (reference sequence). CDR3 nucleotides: TGTGCCAGCAGCCAACCCACAGGGTTGGGGGGCTACACCTTC. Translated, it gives CASSQPTGLGGYTF.

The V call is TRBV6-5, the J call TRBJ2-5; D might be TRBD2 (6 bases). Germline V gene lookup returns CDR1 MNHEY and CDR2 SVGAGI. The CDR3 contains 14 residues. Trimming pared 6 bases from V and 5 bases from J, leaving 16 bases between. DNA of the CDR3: TGTGCCAGCAGCCCCCTGGGCCGGGGGGAGACCCAGTACTTC. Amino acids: CASSPLGRGETQYF.

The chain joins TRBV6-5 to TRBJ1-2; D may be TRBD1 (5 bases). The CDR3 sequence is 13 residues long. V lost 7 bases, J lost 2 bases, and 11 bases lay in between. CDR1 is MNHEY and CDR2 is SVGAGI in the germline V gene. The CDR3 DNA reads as TGTGCCAGCACCCCAAGGGGAAACTATGGCTACACCTTC. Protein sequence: CASTPRGNYGYTF.

The CDR3 sequence is CASSFTGNTEAFF. DNA for the CDR3: TGCGCCAGCAGCTTTACAGGGAACACTGAAGCTTTCTTT. The chain carries TRBV5-1 and TRBJ1-1; D may be TRBD1 (5 bases). There are 13 residues in the CDR3. Trimming pared 2 bases from V and 1 base from J, leaving 6 bases between. Germline lookup yields CDR1 SGHRS and CDR2 YFSETQ.

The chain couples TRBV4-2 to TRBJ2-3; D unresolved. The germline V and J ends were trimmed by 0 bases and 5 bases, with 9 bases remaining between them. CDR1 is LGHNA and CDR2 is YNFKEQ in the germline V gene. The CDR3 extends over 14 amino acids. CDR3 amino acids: CASSQDGRGDTQYF. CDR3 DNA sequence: TGTGCCAGCAGCCAAGATGGTCGAGGAGATACGCAGTATTTT.

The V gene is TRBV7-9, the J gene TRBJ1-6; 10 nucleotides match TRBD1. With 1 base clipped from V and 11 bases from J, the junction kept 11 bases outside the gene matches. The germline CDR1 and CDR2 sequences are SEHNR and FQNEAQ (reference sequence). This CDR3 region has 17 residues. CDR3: CASSLEGWDRGTPPLHF. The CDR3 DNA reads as TGTGCCAGCAGCTTAGAGGGGTGGGACAGGGGTACACCACCCCTCCACTTT.

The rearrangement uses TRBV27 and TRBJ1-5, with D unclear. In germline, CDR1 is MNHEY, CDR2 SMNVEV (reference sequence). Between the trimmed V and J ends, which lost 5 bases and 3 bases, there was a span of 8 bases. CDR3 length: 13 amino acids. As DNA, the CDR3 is TGTGCCAGCAGTACTCATATCAATCAGCCCCAGCATTTT. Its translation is CASSTHINQPQHF.

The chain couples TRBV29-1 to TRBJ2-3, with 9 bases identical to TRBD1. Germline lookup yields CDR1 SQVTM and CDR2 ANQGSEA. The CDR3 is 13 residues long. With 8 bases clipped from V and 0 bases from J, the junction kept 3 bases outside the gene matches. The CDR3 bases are TGCAGCTCGGGACAGGGTAGCACAGATACGCAGTATTTT. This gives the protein CSSGQGSTDTQYF.

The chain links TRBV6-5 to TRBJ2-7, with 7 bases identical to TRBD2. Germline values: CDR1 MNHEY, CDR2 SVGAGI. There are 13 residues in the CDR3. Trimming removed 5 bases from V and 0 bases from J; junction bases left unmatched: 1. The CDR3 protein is CASSRDYSYEQYF. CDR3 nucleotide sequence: TGTGCCAGCAGTCGGGACTACTCCTACGAGCAGTACTTC.

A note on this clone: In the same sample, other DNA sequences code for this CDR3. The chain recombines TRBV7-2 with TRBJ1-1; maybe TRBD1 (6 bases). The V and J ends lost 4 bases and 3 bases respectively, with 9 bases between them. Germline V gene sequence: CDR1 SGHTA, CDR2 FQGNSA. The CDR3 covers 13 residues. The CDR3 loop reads CASSSQGDTEAFF. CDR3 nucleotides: TGTGCCAGCAGCTCACAGGGAGACACTGAAGCTTTCTTT.

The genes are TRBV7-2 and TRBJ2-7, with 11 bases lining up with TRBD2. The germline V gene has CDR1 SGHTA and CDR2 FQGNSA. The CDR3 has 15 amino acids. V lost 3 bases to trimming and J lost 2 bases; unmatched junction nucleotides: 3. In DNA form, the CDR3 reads TGTGCCAGCAGCTTCTTAGCGGGGGGGCCCTACGAGCAGTACTTC. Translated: CASSFLAGGPYEQYF.

Written as DNA, the CDR3 is TGTGCCAGCAGTAAGTTACGGGACTCAAAGGGTCTGTCACCCCTCCACTTT. It translates to CASSKLRDSKGLSPLHF. The gene calls are TRBV6-2 or TRBV6-3 and TRBJ1-6; perhaps TRBD1 as D (5 bases). The CDR3 length is 17 residues. Trimming left V 5 bases short and J 10 bases short, with 24 bases between. Looked up from germline, CDR1 is MNHEY and CDR2 is SVGEGT.

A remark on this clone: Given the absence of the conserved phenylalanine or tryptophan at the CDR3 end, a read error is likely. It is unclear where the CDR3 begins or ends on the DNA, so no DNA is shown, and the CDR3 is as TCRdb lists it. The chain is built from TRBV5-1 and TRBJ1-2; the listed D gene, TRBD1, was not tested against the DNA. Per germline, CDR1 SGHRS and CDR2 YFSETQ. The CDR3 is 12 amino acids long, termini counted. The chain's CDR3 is CASSTGTGISHL.

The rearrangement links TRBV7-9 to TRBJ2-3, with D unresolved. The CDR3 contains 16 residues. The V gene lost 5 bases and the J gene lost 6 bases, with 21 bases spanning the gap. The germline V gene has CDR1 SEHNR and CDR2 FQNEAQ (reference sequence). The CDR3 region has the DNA TGTGCCAGCAGCCCGGCGACTTCCGCGAGTACGGATACGCAGTATTTT. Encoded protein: CASSPATSASTDTQYF. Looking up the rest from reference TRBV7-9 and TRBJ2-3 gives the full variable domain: DTGVSQNPRHKITKRGQNVTFRCDPISEHNRLYWYRQTLGQGPEFLTYFQNEAQLEKSRLLSDRFSAERPKGSFSTLEIQRTEQGDSAMYLCASSPATSASTDTQYFGPGTRLTVL.

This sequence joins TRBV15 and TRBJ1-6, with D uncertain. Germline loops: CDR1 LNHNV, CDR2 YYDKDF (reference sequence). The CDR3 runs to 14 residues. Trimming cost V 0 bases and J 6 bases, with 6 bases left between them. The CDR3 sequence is CATSRELFNSPLHF. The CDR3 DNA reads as TGTGCCACCAGCAGAGAACTTTTTAATTCACCCCTCCACTTT.

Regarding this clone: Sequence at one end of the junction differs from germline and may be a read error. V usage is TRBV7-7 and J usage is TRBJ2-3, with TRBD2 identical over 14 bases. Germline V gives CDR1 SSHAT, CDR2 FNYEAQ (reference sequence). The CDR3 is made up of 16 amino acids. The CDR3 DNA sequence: TGTGCTAGCAGCCCGGGACTAGCGGGGGTTGGAGATACGCAGTATTTT. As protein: CASSPGLAGVGDTQYF.

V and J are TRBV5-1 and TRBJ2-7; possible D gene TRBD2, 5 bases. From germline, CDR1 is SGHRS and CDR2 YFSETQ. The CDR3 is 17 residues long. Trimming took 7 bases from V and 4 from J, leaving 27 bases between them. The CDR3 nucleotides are TGCGCCAGCCCGGGTTATGAGGGCGCGGGTAAGAAGTACGAGCAGTACTTC. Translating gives CASPGYEGAGKKYEQYF.

CDR3 in amino acids: CASSQNRQGEAFF. The CDR3, as DNA: TGTGCCAGCAGCCAAAATCGACAGGGCGAAGCTTTCTTT. This chain uses TRBV3-1 (or the pseudogene TRBV3-2) with TRBJ1-1, with 7 bases identical to TRBD1. CDR1 and CDR2 (germline): LGHDT, YNNKEL (reference sequence). The CDR3 spans 13 residues. J was trimmed by 8 bases and V by 2 bases; bases with no gene match: 5.

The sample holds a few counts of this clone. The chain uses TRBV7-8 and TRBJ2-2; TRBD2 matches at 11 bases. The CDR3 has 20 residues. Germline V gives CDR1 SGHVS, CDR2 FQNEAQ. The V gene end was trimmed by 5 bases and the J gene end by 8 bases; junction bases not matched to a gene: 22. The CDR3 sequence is CASSASRGASGGRISGELFF. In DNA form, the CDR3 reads TGTGCCAGCAGCGCGAGCCGGGGGGCTAGCGGGGGGCGTATCTCAGGGGAGCTGTTTTTT.

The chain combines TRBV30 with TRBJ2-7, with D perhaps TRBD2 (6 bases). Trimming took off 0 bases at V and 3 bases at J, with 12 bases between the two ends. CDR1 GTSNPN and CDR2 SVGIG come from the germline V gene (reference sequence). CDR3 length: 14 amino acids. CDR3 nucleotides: TGTGCCTGGAGTGTTGCGGGGAAGATCTACGAGCAGTACTTC. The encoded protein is CAWSVAGKIYEQYF.

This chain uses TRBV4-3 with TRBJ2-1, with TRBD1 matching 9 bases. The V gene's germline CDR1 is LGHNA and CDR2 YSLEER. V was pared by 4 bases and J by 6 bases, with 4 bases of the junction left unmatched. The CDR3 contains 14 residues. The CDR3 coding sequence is TGCGCCAGCAGCCCCGGACAGGGGTCCAATGAGCAGTTCTTC. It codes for CASSPGQGSNEQFF.

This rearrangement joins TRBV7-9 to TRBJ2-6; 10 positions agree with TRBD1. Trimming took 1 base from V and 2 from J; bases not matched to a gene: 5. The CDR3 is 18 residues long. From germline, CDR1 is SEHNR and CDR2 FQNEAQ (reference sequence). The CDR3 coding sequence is TGTGCCAGCAGCTTAGATTTGGGACAGGGGACTGGGGCCAACGTCCTGACTTTC. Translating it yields CASSLDLGQGTGANVLTF.

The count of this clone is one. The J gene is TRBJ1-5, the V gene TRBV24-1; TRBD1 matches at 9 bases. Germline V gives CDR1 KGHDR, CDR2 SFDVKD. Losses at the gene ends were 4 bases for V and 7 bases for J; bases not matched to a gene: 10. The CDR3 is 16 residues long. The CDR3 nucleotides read TGTGCCACCAGTGACCCGGGACAGGGACCAGGGCAGCCCCAGCATTTT. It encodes CATSDPGQGPGQPQHF.

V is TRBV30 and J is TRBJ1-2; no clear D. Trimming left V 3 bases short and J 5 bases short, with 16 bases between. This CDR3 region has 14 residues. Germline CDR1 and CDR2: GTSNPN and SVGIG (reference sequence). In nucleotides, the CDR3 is TGTGCCTGGAGCGCGACGAGGAGGGAATATGGCTACACCTTC. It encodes CAWSATRREYGYTF.

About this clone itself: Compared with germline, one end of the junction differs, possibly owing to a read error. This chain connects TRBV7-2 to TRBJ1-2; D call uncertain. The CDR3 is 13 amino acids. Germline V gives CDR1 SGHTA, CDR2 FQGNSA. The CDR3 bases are TGTGTCAGCAGCTCCTCGTTGAGTGAGAGCTACACCTTC. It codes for CVSSSSLSESYTF. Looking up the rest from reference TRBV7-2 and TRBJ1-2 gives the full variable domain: GAGVSQSPSNKVTEKGKDVELRCDPISGHTALYWYRQSLGQGLEFLIYFQGNSAPDKSGLPSDRFSAERTGGSVSTLTIQRTQQEDSAVYLCVSSSSLSESYTFGSGTRLTVV.

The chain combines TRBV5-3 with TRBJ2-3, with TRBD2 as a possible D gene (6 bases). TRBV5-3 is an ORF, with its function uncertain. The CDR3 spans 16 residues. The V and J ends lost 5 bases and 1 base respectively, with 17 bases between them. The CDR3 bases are TGTGCCAGAAGTAGTGGAGGAACGGGGGGCACAGATACGCAGTATTTT. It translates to CARSSGGTGGTDTQYF.

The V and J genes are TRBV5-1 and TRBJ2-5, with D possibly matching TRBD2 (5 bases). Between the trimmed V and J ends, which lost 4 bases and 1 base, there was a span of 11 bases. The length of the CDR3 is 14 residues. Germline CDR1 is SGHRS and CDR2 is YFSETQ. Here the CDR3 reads CASSAGQSQETQYF. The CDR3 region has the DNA TGCGCCAGCAGCGCGGGCCAGTCCCAAGAGACCCAGTACTTC.

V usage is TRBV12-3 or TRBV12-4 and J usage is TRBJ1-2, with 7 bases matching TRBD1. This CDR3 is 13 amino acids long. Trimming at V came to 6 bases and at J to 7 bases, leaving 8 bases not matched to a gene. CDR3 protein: CASSLGGAGGYTF. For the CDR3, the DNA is TGTGCCAGCAGCCTAGGGGGCGCCGGTGGCTACACCTTC.

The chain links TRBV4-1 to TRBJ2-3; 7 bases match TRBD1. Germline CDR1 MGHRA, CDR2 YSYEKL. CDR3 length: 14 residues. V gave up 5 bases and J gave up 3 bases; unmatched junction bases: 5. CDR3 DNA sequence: TGCGCCAGCAGCACACAGGGGTGGACAGATACGCAGTATTTT. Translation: CASSTQGWTDTQYF.